This entry lists 21 T cell receptor beta chains sequenced from one sample in a study of T cell responses to AZD1222 COVID-19 vaccine. Assay: immunoSEQ multiplex PCR; the TCRdb copy retains only in-frame clones and omits some. The table includes over 150,000 clones, 90% detected once. Sequenced here: peripheral blood, sampled on day 0 of AZD1222 vaccination. Receptor source: an adult in good health.

The chain uses TRBV11-2 and TRBJ1-2; TRBD1 agrees at 12 bases. With V trimmed by 1 base and J by 6 bases, 3 bases remained unmatched. Germline CDR1 and CDR2: SGHAT and FQNNGV. The CDR3 is made up of 15 amino acids. The CDR3 spells CASSLAGQGADGYTF. The CDR3 region has the DNA TGTGCCAGCAGCTTAGCGGGACAGGGGGCGGATGGCTACACCTTC.

The V call is TRBV4-2, the J call TRBJ1-3; TRBD1 aligns across 7 bases. There are 16 residues in the CDR3. V shed 5 bases and J 2 bases; nucleotides not matched to a gene: 9. From germline, CDR1 is LGHNA and CDR2 YNFKEQ. The CDR3 nucleotides are TGTGCCAGCAGCAACCCATCGGGACAGACTGGAAACACCATATATTTT. The encoded protein is CASSNPSGQTGNTIYF.

This sequence joins TRBV3-1 (or the pseudogene TRBV3-2) and TRBJ2-7; TRBD1 or TRBD2 may be the D gene (6 bases each). Germline assignment: CDR1 LGHDT and CDR2 YNNKEL (reference sequence). The length of the CDR3 is 15 residues. V was shortened by 1 base and J by 3 bases, with 13 bases between the two germline ends. The CDR3 bases are TGTGCCAGCAGCCAAGTTGGGGGGCTACACTACGAGCAGTACTTC. Residues: CASSQVGGLHYEQYF.

The rearrangement uses TRBV6-5 and TRBJ1-1, with TRBD1 as a possible D gene (6 bases). Germline values: CDR1 MNHEY, CDR2 SVGAGI. The germline V and J ends were trimmed by 6 bases and 0 bases, with 11 bases remaining between them. The CDR3 spans 14 residues. CDR3 DNA: TGTGCCAGCAGGACAGACAGGATGAACACTGAAGCTTTCTTT. It specifies CASRTDRMNTEAFF.

This chain joins TRBV5-6 and TRBJ1-2; TRBD1 matches 7 bases. The V gene's germline CDR1 is SGHDT and CDR2 YYEEEE. With 4 bases clipped from V and 4 bases from J, the junction kept 13 bases outside the gene matches. The CDR3 runs 16 residues. CDR3 in DNA: TGTGCCAGCAGCCCCGCAGGAGGACAGGACCTCTATGGCTACACCTTC. It encodes CASSPAGGQDLYGYTF.

The V call is TRBV30, the J call TRBJ2-7; tentative D call: TRBD2 (6 bases). V was cut by 2 bases and J by 3 bases, with 14 bases left in between. This CDR3 comprises 14 residues. Germline CDR1 is GTSNPN and CDR2 is SVGIG (reference sequence). Written as DNA, the CDR3 is TGTGCCTGGAGTTTTCCCGGGACTCTCTACGAGCAGTACTTC. This sequence encodes CAWSFPGTLYEQYF.

The V gene is TRBV27, the J gene TRBJ2-7, with a possible D match to TRBD2 (6 bases). This CDR3 has 14 residues. Germline V gives CDR1 MNHEY, CDR2 SMNVEV (reference sequence). Trimming took 5 bases from V and 5 from J, leaving 16 bases between them. CDR3 loop: CASSMTGTRNEQYF. CDR3 DNA sequence: TGTGCCAGCAGTATGACCGGGACTCGCAACGAGCAGTACTTC.

The chain recombines TRBV10-3 with TRBJ2-7; 10 bases agree with TRBD2. CDR1 ENHRY and CDR2 SYGVKD come from the germline V gene. There are 16 residues in the CDR3. V was clipped by 3 bases and J by 2 bases; unmatched bases: 7. CDR3 bases: TGTGCCATCAGTGACTCGCTAGCGGGGGCCCCCTACGAGCAGTACTTC. Translating gives CAISDSLAGAPYEQYF.

Here the CDR3 reads CASSLDRTGTNYGYTF. The CDR3 nucleotides read TGTGCCAGCAGCTTAGATCGGACAGGGACCAACTATGGCTACACCTTC. V is TRBV7-9 and J is TRBJ1-2; 8 positions match TRBD1. The CDR3 is 16 residues long. The germline V gene encodes CDR1 SEHNR and CDR2 FQNEAQ (reference sequence). After removal of 1 base from V and 2 bases from J, the junction contained 6 bases not matched to a gene.

The V and J genes are TRBV19 and TRBJ1-1; unclear D gene. V lost 5 bases and J lost 6, with 10 bases in between. The CDR3 extends over 12 amino acids. Germline CDR1 and CDR2: LNHDA and SQIVND (reference sequence). Here the CDR3 DNA reads TGTGCCAGTAGTGGTGGGATGGCTGAAGCTTTCTTT. Translating it yields CASSGGMAEAFF.

The chain carries TRBV6-2 or TRBV6-3 and TRBJ2-3, with D perhaps matching TRBD2 (6 bases). CDR1 and CDR2 (germline): MNHEY, SVGEGT. The CDR3 has 15 residues. V was trimmed by 2 bases and J by 5 bases, leaving 14 bases between them. Written as DNA, the CDR3 is TGTGCCAGCAGTTACGGCGGGGCCGGTAAAGATACGCAGTATTTT. Its translation is CASSYGGAGKDTQYF.

The rearrangement uses TRBV5-6 and TRBJ2-6; D gene ambiguous. Per germline, CDR1 SGHDT and CDR2 YYEEEE. Trimming stripped 3 bases from V and 0 bases from J, with 7 bases between. The CDR3 runs 15 residues. The CDR3 region is CASSYTVSGANVLTF. CDR3 in DNA: TGTGCCAGCAGCTATACGGTCTCTGGGGCCAACGTCCTGACTTTC.

The chain joins TRBV5-4 to TRBJ2-5; D is undetermined. Germline V CDR1 and CDR2: SGHNT, YYREEE (reference sequence). Trimming removed 0 bases at V and 7 bases at J, with 4 bases between. CDR3 length: 11 amino acids. The CDR3 reads CASSLETTQYF. In nucleotides, the CDR3 is TGTGCCAGCAGCTTGGAGACGACCCAGTACTTC.

As concerns this clone: The same CDR3 also results from other DNA sequences found in this sample. The chain combines TRBV4-2 with TRBJ1-2; D possibly corresponds to TRBD1 (5 bases). The germline V and J ends were trimmed by 0 bases and 2 bases, with 7 bases remaining between them. CDR1 and CDR2 from the germline V gene are LGHNA and YNFKEQ. CDR3 size: 14 residues. CDR3 in DNA: TGTGCCAGCAGCCAAGAATCAGGGAACTATGGCTACACCTTC. As protein: CASSQESGNYGYTF.

The CDR3 bases are TGTGCCAGTAGTATAGGGGGGGCTGAAGCTTTCTTT. Translation gives CASSIGGAEAFF. The V and J genes are TRBV19 and TRBJ1-1; D possibly corresponds to TRBD1 (5 bases). Trimming stripped 1 base from V and 6 bases from J, with 6 bases between. The V gene's germline CDR1 is LNHDA and CDR2 SQIVND (reference sequence). The CDR3 loop spans 12 amino acids.

The rearrangement uses TRBV11-2 and TRBJ1-4; D remains ambiguous. Per the germline V gene, CDR1 is SGHAT and CDR2 is FQNNGV. This CDR3 is built from 15 residues. The germline V and J ends were trimmed by 3 bases and 2 bases, with 10 bases remaining between them. The CDR3 DNA is TGTGCCAGCAGCTTCTCAGGCCAGACTAATGAAAAACTGTTTTTT. Translating it yields CASSFSGQTNEKLFF.

This clone has ten or more counts. The J gene is TRBJ1-1, the V gene TRBV18; 8 nucleotides line up with TRBD1. The length of the CDR3 is 15 residues. V dropped 4 bases and J dropped 1; count of bases not matched to a gene: 5. Germline CDR1 reads KGHSH; CDR2 reads LQKENI. CDR3 coding DNA: TGTGCCAGCTCACTACTACAGGGGGAGAACACTGAAGCTTTCTTT. It specifies CASSLLQGENTEAFF.

V and J are TRBV7-9 and TRBJ1-3; D is ambiguous. Germline loops: CDR1 SEHNR, CDR2 FQNEAQ (reference sequence). The ends were cut back, 10 bases at V and 0 bases at J, with 13 bases in the middle. The CDR3 has 14 residues. CDR3 DNA: TGTGCCACCCTAGGGCTCCGCTCTGGAAACACCATATATTTT. This encodes CATLGLRSGNTIYF. Supplemented by reference TRBV7-9 and TRBJ1-3, the full variable domain reads DTGVSQNPRHKITKRGQNVTFRCDPISEHNRLYWYRQTLGQGPEFLTYFQNEAQLEKSRLLSDRFSAERPKGSFSTLEIQRTEQGDSAMYLCATLGLRSGNTIYFGEGSWLTVV.

The V and J genes are TRBV19 and TRBJ2-2; no reliable D call. Trimming removed 5 bases from V and 6 bases from J, with 7 bases in between. The CDR3 is 12 residues long. Germline V CDR1 and CDR2: LNHDA, SQIVND (reference sequence). The CDR3 spells CASSPPAGELFF. DNA for the CDR3: TGTGCCAGTAGTCCCCCCGCCGGGGAGCTGTTTTTT.

The chain uses TRBV9 and TRBJ1-2; D unclear. Trimming took 0 bases from V and 4 from J, leaving 7 bases between them. The CDR3 consists of 13 residues. Looked up from germline, CDR1 is SGDLS and CDR2 is YYNGEE. CDR3 amino acids: CASSVAQLYGYTF. The CDR3 nucleotides read TGTGCCAGCAGCGTAGCGCAGCTCTATGGCTACACCTTC.

The genes are TRBV27 and TRBJ2-1; TRBD1 aligns across 10 bases. The V gene's germline CDR1 is MNHEY and CDR2 SMNVEV (reference sequence). V gave up 10 bases and J gave up 2 bases; unmatched junction bases: 8. The CDR3 is 15 residues long. CDR3 residues: CATRRGTGAYNEQFF. CDR3 sequence (DNA): TGTGCCACACGGCGGGGGACAGGGGCCTACAATGAGCAGTTCTTC.